These 6 T cell receptor beta chains came from one sample sequenced in a study of identical twins listed by TCRdb under 2016. Libraries were prepared through 5' RACE. TCRdb lists the instrument as Illumina HiSeq 2000. The public sequencing data were trimmed at Q25 with fastp and processed into clonotypes with MiXCR by TCRdb, which kept only in-frame beta chains. When rows share a CDR3 protein, they turn into one entry using the most common DNA and genes. In this sample the table shows around 530,000 distinct CDR3 sequences, about 15% of which occur a single time. In total, the top ten clones hold less than 0.5% of the sample. This same sample was also part of a study on yellow fever vaccine responses in identical twins.

The sample comprised CD4+ T cells sorted from blood. These receptors were taken from a woman between 18 and 29 years old in good health.

This clonotype showed up just a few times. This sequence joins TRBV5-1 and TRBJ1-6; D gene uncertain. V was cut by 2 bases and J by 8 bases, with 14 bases left in between. The CDR3 has 15 amino acids. Germline V gene sequence: CDR1 SGHRS, CDR2 YFSETQ. The CDR3 region is CASSFSQMGDSPLHF. The CDR3 DNA is TGCGCCAGCAGCTTTAGTCAAATGGGAGATTCACCCCTCCACTTT.

This clonotype was seen ten or more times. The rearrangement links TRBV7-9 to TRBJ1-6; possible D gene TRBD1, 5 bases. The V gene's germline CDR1 is SEHNR and CDR2 FQNEAQ (reference sequence). The V and J ends lost 3 bases and 5 bases respectively, with 14 bases between them. The CDR3 consists of 16 residues. CDR3 residues: CASSFIIGHDNSPLHF. DNA of the CDR3: TGTGCCAGCAGCTTTATCATCGGACACGATAATTCACCCCTCCACTTT. The whole variable domain, filled in from reference TRBV7-9 and TRBJ1-6, reads DTGVSQNPRHKITKRGQNVTFRCDPISEHNRLYWYRQTLGQGPEFLTYFQNEAQLEKSRLLSDRFSAERPKGSFSTLEIQRTEQGDSAMYLCASSFIIGHDNSPLHFGNGTRLTVT.

The rearrangement joins TRBV7-2 to TRBJ2-3; 9 bases match TRBD2. Unmatched junction bases numbered 7, after V lost 6 bases and J lost 0 bases. This CDR3 has 16 amino acids. Germline CDR1 is SGHTA and CDR2 is FQGNSA. In nucleotides, the CDR3 is TGTGCCAGCAGTTTTAGCGGGGGCAGAAGCACAGATACGCAGTATTTT. Protein: CASSFSGGRSTDTQYF. The variable domain in full, with the rest retrieved from reference TRBV7-2 and TRBJ2-3, is GAGVSQSPSNKVTEKGKDVELRCDPISGHTALYWYRQSLGQGLEFLIYFQGNSAPDKSGLPSDRFSAERTGGSVSTLTIQRTQQEDSAVYLCASSFSGGRSTDTQYFGPGTRLTVL.

This clonotype was seen at least ten times. The V gene is TRBV20-1, the J gene TRBJ2-5; no clear D. This CDR3 is built from 12 residues. Germline V gene sequence: CDR1 DFQATT, CDR2 SNEGSKA (reference sequence). With 4 bases removed from V and 0 bases from J, the gap between germline ends came to 6 bases. CDR3 coding DNA: TGCAGTGCTAAAGGCTACCAAGAGACCCAGTACTTC. This sequence encodes CSAKGYQETQYF.

This clonotype was seen only a few times. V usage is TRBV11-2 and J usage is TRBJ2-2, with TRBD2 matching 11 bases. The J segment lost 6 bases and the V segment lost 1 base, leaving 4 bases of the junction unmatched. This CDR3 is built from 16 residues. Germline assignment: CDR1 SGHAT and CDR2 FQNNGV. CDR3 nucleotide sequence: TGTGCCAGCAGCTTAGTTGCTAGCGGGGGGCCCGGGGAGCTGTTTTTT. Protein: CASSLVASGGPGELFF.

The gene calls are TRBV11-2 and TRBJ2-1; no clear D gene. CDR1 is SGHAT, CDR2 FQNNGV, per germline. The CDR3 runs 14 residues. V shed 4 bases and J shed 5 bases, with 12 bases lying between them. Here the CDR3 reads CASSSFKVDNEQFF. Written as DNA, the CDR3 is TGTGCCAGCAGCTCATTTAAGGTTGACAATGAGCAGTTCTTC. Combining the CDR3 with reference TRBV11-2 and TRBJ2-1 gives the whole variable domain EAGVAQSPRYKIIEKRQSVAFWCNPISGHATLYWYQQILGQGPKLLIQFQNNGVVDDSQLPKDRFSAERLKGVDSTLKIQPAKLEDSAVYLCASSSFKVDNEQFFGPGTRLTVL.